The 16 T cell receptor beta chains below come from one sample, sequenced in a study of blood T cell repertoires in COVID-19. Only in-frame clones appear in the TCRdb table, and some are missing; sequencing was by immunoSEQ multiplex PCR. This table has tens of thousands of clones, more than 80% appearing once. The sample consisted of peripheral blood. These receptors were taken from a man between 45 and 60 years old with active or convalescent COVID-19.

The rearrangement uses TRBV9 and TRBJ1-3, with a tentative D call TRBD1 (6 bases). The CDR3 runs 19 residues. V lost 3 bases, J lost 3 bases, and 25 bases lay in between. Germline V gene sequence: CDR1 SGDLS, CDR2 YYNGEE. CDR3: CASSARGGGAGENGNTIYF. The CDR3 DNA reads TGTGCCAGCAGCGCCCGAGGTGGGGGGGCGGGAGAAAATGGAAACACCATATATTTT.

J is TRBJ2-5 and V is TRBV15; 7 bases map to TRBD1. CDR1 and CDR2 (germline): LNHNV, YYDKDF (reference sequence). V lost 3 bases, J lost 1 base, and 2 bases stayed unmatched. There are 14 residues in the CDR3. The CDR3 DNA reads TGTGCCACCAGCAGGGACAGGATCCAAGAGACCCAGTACTTC. Its translation is CATSRDRIQETQYF.

The chain uses TRBV12-5 and TRBJ2-2; TRBD1 is a possible D gene (6 bases). The CDR3 runs 16 residues. The V and J ends lost 5 bases and 3 bases respectively, with 16 bases between them. Germline-derived CDR1 and CDR2 are LGHNT and FRNRAP. The CDR3 spells CASGLVRGLDTGELFF. The CDR3 nucleotides read TGTGCTAGTGGTCTTGTTAGGGGGTTGGACACCGGGGAGCTGTTTTTT.

The CDR3, as DNA: TGTGCCAGTAGTCAAACGGGACTCGGGCCCAACACCGGGGAGCTGTTTTTT. Translation gives CASSQTGLGPNTGELFF. The genes are TRBV19 and TRBJ2-2, with D possibly matching TRBD2 (6 bases). The ends were cut back, 5 bases at V and 2 bases at J, with 18 bases in the middle. The CDR3 loop spans 17 amino acids. Germline CDR1 and CDR2: LNHDA and SQIVND (reference sequence).

The chain has TRBV10-1 and TRBJ2-5; D possibly corresponds to TRBD2 (5 bases). Deletions cut 3 bases from V and 1 base from J, with 21 bases between. Germline CDR1 reads WNHNN; CDR2 reads SYGVQD (reference sequence). The CDR3 sequence is 18 residues long. CDR3 nucleotide sequence: TGCGCCAGCAGTGACCAGAGGGTTCTGGGCGGTACCCAAGAGACCCAGTACTTC. Translation: CASSDQRVLGGTQETQYF.

J is TRBJ2-1 and V is TRBV3-1 (or the pseudogene TRBV3-2); 9 bases are a match to TRBD2. This CDR3 is 15 amino acids long. Trimming took 4 bases from V and 8 from J; bases not matched to a gene: 9. The germline gives CDR1 LGHDT, CDR2 YNNKEL (reference sequence). Here the CDR3 reads CASSLRTSGFDEQFF. The CDR3 region has the DNA TGTGCCAGCAGCCTCAGAACTAGCGGGTTCGATGAGCAGTTCTTC.

The V and J genes are TRBV6-6 and TRBJ2-3; 10 bases map to TRBD2. The CDR3 extends over 16 amino acids. V was pared by 5 bases and J by 2 bases, with 7 bases of the junction left unmatched. CDR1 and CDR2 from the germline V gene are MNHNY and SVGAGI (reference sequence). The CDR3 loop is CASSHRTSGYTDTQYF. CDR3 nucleotide sequence: TGTGCCAGCAGTCACCGGACTAGCGGATACACAGATACGCAGTATTTT.

Written as DNA, the CDR3 is TGCGCCAGCAGCTTGGCTTCAGGGTCAATCATAGTGGAGCTGTTTTTT. Its protein is CASSLASGSIIVELFF. This chain joins TRBV5-1 and TRBJ2-2, with D perhaps matching TRBD1 (5 bases). With 0 bases removed from V and 10 bases from J, the gap between germline ends came to 19 bases. CDR3 length: 16 amino acids. Germline lookup yields CDR1 SGHRS and CDR2 YFSETQ. Full variable domain (rest looked up from reference TRBV5-1 and TRBJ2-2): KAGVTQTPRYLIKTRGQQVTLSCSPISGHRSVSWYQQTPGQGLQFLFEYFSETQRNKGNFPGRFSGRQFSNSRSEMNVSTLELGDSALYLCASSLASGSIIVELFFGEGSRLTVL.

V usage is TRBV5-1 and J usage is TRBJ2-3; the D is unclear. The CDR3 is made up of 15 amino acids. Germline V lookup: CDR1 SGHRS, CDR2 YFSETQ. V was shortened by 6 bases and J by 0 bases, with 14 bases between the two germline ends. The CDR3 coding sequence is TGCGCCAGCACATATGGCAGTCCTAGCACAGATACGCAGTATTTT. Its translation is CASTYGSPSTDTQYF.

This clone came up a few times. The chain couples TRBV5-4 to TRBJ2-7, with 13 bases fitting TRBD2. The germline gives CDR1 SGHNT, CDR2 YYREEE (reference sequence). Losses at the gene ends were 4 bases for V and 5 bases for J; bases not matched to a gene: 3. There are 14 residues in the CDR3. CDR3 loop: CASSLTSGRDEQYF. CDR3 sequence (DNA): TGTGCCAGCAGCCTCACTAGCGGGAGGGACGAGCAGTACTTC.

The rearrangement uses TRBV19 and TRBJ1-4; a weak D match, TRBD1 (6 bases). Germline assignment: CDR1 LNHDA and CDR2 SQIVND (reference sequence). The ends were cut back, 2 bases at V and 1 base at J, with 8 bases in the middle. This CDR3 region has 15 residues. The CDR3 DNA sequence: TGTGCCAGTAGTATACGAGGGGGAACTAATGAAAAACTGTTTTTT. Translated, it gives CASSIRGGTNEKLFF. The whole variable domain, filled in from reference TRBV19 and TRBJ1-4, reads DGGITQSPKYLFRKEGQNVTLSCEQNLNHDAMYWYRQDPGQGLRLIYYSQIVNDFQKGDIAEGYSVSREKKESFPLTVTSAQKNPTAFYLCASSIRGGTNEKLFFGSGTQLSVL.

The count of this clone is one. J is TRBJ1-3 and V is TRBV6-1; unclear D gene. The CDR3 contains 17 residues. Germline V CDR1 and CDR2: MNHNS, SASEGT. The V end was cut by 3 bases, the J end by 0 bases, with 15 bases between. CDR3 in amino acids: CASSEVSVSFSGNTIYF. CDR3 DNA: TGTGCCAGCAGTGAGGTGTCAGTCTCTTTCTCTGGAAACACCATATATTTT.

This chain uses TRBV20-1 with TRBJ1-4, with D unclear. CDR1 and CDR2 from the germline V gene are DFQATT and SNEGSKA (reference sequence). This CDR3 region has 11 residues. V shed 5 bases and J shed 5 bases, with 6 bases lying between them. The CDR3 spells CSAPENEKLFF. The CDR3 bases are TGCAGTGCTCCTGAGAATGAAAAACTGTTTTTT.

The chain carries TRBV19 and TRBJ1-4, with 7 bases matching TRBD1. The CDR3 has 13 residues. CDR1 is LNHDA, CDR2 SQIVND, per germline (reference sequence). V lost 10 bases to trimming and J lost 5 bases; unmatched junction nucleotides: 7. The CDR3 region has the DNA TGTGCCACCTCGGACAGGCGAAATGAAAAACTGTTTTTT. This translates into CATSDRRNEKLFF.

The genes are TRBV4-1 and TRBJ1-1; 7 bases map to TRBD1. CDR1 MGHRA and CDR2 YSYEKL come from the germline V gene. The CDR3 is 15 amino acids. V gave up 4 bases and J gave up 0 bases; unmatched junction bases: 5. CDR3 DNA sequence: TGCGCCAGCAGCCGGGCCGGGACAGTGAACACTGAAGCTTTCTTT. Encoded protein: CASSRAGTVNTEAFF.

The rearrangement uses TRBV27 and TRBJ2-3, with D possibly matching TRBD2 (6 bases). Trimming stripped 3 bases from V and 4 bases from J, with 11 bases between. CDR1 and CDR2 from the germline V gene are MNHEY and SMNVEV (reference sequence). There are 14 residues in the CDR3. The CDR3 DNA follows: TGTGCCAGCAGTTTGGGCAGGGAGGCAGATACGCAGTATTTT. Its protein is CASSLGREADTQYF.